Reported below is one T cell receptor (beta chain). Using immunoSEQ multiplex PCR, the repertoire was profiled, and TCRdb retains in-frame clones only, with some absent. The table records around 150,000 clones, 75% to 90% of them present only once. Trimming cost V 2 bases and J 5 bases, with 15 bases left between them. Germline lookup yields CDR1 LNHNV and CDR2 YYDKDF (reference sequence). The CDR3 extends over 15 amino acids. This sample is part of a study of blood T cell repertoires in COVID-19. The clonotype comes from a man in his sixties with active or convalescent COVID-19. The V call is TRBV15, the J call TRBJ2-5; D is possibly TRBD1 (5 bases). Sequenced input: peripheral blood. The DNA for the CDR3 is TGTGCCACCAGCAGACTCAGACAGCCTGGGGAGACCCAGTACTTC. Translation gives CATSRLRQPGETQYF. The full variable domain, rest sourced from reference TRBV15 and TRBJ2-5, is DAMVIQNPRYQVTQFGKPVTLSCSQTLNHNVMYWYQQKSSQAPKLLFHYYDKDFNNEADTPDNFQSRRPNTSFCFLDIRSPGLGDTAMYLCATSRLRQPGETQYFGPGTRLLVL.